The sequence of this T cell receptor (beta chain) was determined in a study of cytomegalovirus exposure and HLA in healthy donors (dated by TCRdb to 2015 to 2018). Regarding the study in general: According to an earlier analysis of several hundred of the donors, about 170 million T cells yielded roughly 110 million unique TCR beta sequences and approximately 280 Gb of sequence data. An early release covering just under 650 HLA-typed donors comprised about 300 gigabases of sequencing data and tens of millions of unique TCR sequences. Of the roughly 400 genotyped donors, 81% fell in the genetic ancestry cluster associated with self-reported Caucasian donors. The study aimed to test whether cataloging public T cell receptors could reveal signatures of past pathogen exposure. Using immunosequencing, the study profiled T cell repertoires from 550 to 750 subjects and related those repertoires to cytomegalovirus serostatus. Along with the approximately 700-subject first cohort, a separate validation cohort of approximately 110 different subjects was used. The study combined high-throughput TCR immunosequencing, statistical association of individual TCRs with disease status, and machine learning to predict cytomegalovirus infection status. To study patterns of TCR occurrence, a later analysis re-analyzed previously published TCR beta repertoires from around 700 donors and added high-resolution HLA genotyping. The later analysis used no new phenotypic data to find candidate immune exposures, relying instead on TCR beta sequences and their occurrence across donors. An earlier analysis of 587 of the donors applied high-throughput TCR beta sequencing to assess whether each TCR beta V gene segment acted as functional or pseudogenic. Donor age, sex, ethnicity and CMV serostatus were compiled alongside the repertoire data. A later genetic analysis took genome-wide SNP genotypes for about three fifths of the 666 donors and used that subset as a discovery cohort. All discovery cohort repertoires had been generated using a single sequencing platform. Both class I and class II loci were covered by HLA typing, at four-digit resolution. The number of typed donors differed by locus: about 620-630 for A, B, C, DRB1 and DQB1; some 500 for DQA1; roughly 600 for DPA1; and around 470 for DPB1. About 5 DR-DQ haplotypes were handled as single units for association and clustering, since linkage in the cohort was strong. Across approximately 420 genotyped donors of the cohort, an average of about 200,000 unique TCR beta nucleotide sequences per donor were sequenced, and around 19% of those sequences were non-productive. Overall results and qualifications from the work: A cluster of highly shared sequence variants was judged likely to be a technical artifact of the sequencing pipeline. According to the authors, the approach could potentially be generalized to other disease states and immunological phenotypes. Cytomegalovirus status was reported to be diagnosed by the classifier with high specificity and sensitivity in both the original and validation cohorts. A later genetic analysis associated a missense DCLRE1C variant with V-gene and J-gene trimming of TCR beta chains, and an independent cohort replicated the association. In a later analysis, HLA-associated TCR beta chains were found to be more clonally expanded and to have lower generation probabilities than equally common non-associated chains. According to a later analysis, parvovirus B19, influenza, CMV and Epstein-Barr virus appeared linked to several top co-occurrence clusters. The earlier analysis of almost 600 of the donors excluded seventeen rarely observed V segments, including chromosome 9 orphons, because counts were too low. In a later analysis, TCR association rates were found to vary across HLA loci, with the most associated TCRs seen for DRB1 alleles and the fewest for HLA-C alleles. This cohort had only TCR beta chains sequenced, and the lack of alpha or paired-chain data limited which features could be detected. Broadly in line with IMGT annotations, most TCR beta V segments showed up in productive rearrangements about 90% or about 30% of the time in an earlier analysis of some 590 of the donors. Correlated functional status among segregating V segments might reflect linkage disequilibrium, but an unknown experimental factor could not be ruled out. According to a later genetic analysis, donors in an Asian-associated ancestry cluster had fewer N-insertions in productive TCRs than the roughly 660-donor mean. The only immune exposure information available for the cohort was CMV serostatus. The study gave a list of roughly 150 TCR beta chains associated with cytomegalovirus. In vitro tests confirmed that three of the cytomegalovirus-associated TCR beta chains recognize cytomegalovirus antigens. Because some donors lacked HLA typing at each locus, the association tests relied only on the typed subset. Across donors, most TCR sequences were observed very rarely, whereas some public TCRs were present in many individuals. Because the 87-base-pair reads could not distinguish some IMGT-functional V segments, including TRBV6-2 and TRBV6-3, those segments were excluded. Specific HLA alleles were associated with more than 15,000 TCR beta sequences at a false discovery rate of 0.05 in a later analysis. Roughly uniform sequencing depth across donors was assumed in presence/absence analyses, although this assumption may not hold. A later analysis found that most CMV-associated TCR beta chains appeared HLA-restricted, with HLA associations seemingly driven largely by CMV exposure. A further reported finding was that TCR beta sequences accurately predicted the HLA-A and HLA-B alleles for most subjects in the first cohort. Assigning TCR associations to individual alleles was difficult when HLA alleles, especially DR and DQ, strongly co-occurred.

About this clone itself: Its binding antigen is unknown. No base quality values were provided; no much bigger clone lies one nucleotide off.

CDR1 and CDR2, looked up from the germline V gene, are SNHLY and FYNNEI. There are 15 amino acids in the CDR3, from cysteine to phenylalanine inclusive. The only DNA kept is the CDR3, 45 bases in frame from the first base. Trimmed from V: 3 bases; trimmed from J: 6 bases; junction bases lacking a gene match: 7. The method behind the library was the immunoSEQ multiplex PCR assay. A mixture of 60 forward primers for TCR Vbeta segments and 13 reverse primers for TCR Jbeta segments was used in the multiplex PCR. Amplification of the CDR3 region of rearranged TCR beta genes was performed with a multiplex PCR assay on genomic DNA. The Illumina HiSeq System was used to sequence the amplified TCR beta libraries as 87-base-pair reads. As for how the authors treated the data: A later analysis tallied 75 million to 85 million unique TCR beta chains across the approximately 670 repertoires, and about 10 million of those chains were shared by two or more donors. Raw reads were error-corrected and collapsed into unique sequences by a nearest-neighbor algorithm in which closely related sequences were merged to remove PCR and sequencing errors. CDR3 sequences were aligned to IMGT reference sequences to assign V, D and J gene segments. Each retained sequence needed at least a six-nucleotide match to both a V gene segment and a J gene segment. A rearrangement was called productive if the CDR3 had no stop codons and remained in frame with V and J, and every other rearrangement was called non-productive. Following IMGT convention, CDR3 was defined as the stretch from the second conserved V-encoded cysteine up to the conserved J-encoded phenylalanine. In an earlier analysis of approximately 590 of the donors, sequences lacking an unambiguous match to a single V gene segment were excluded. An earlier analysis of 500 to 600 of the donors classified V segments as functional when productive rearrangements were above 56.7% and as segregating when the standard deviation between donors was above 5%. To diagnose cytomegalovirus status from the catalog of TCR beta chain sequences, a statistical classification framework was built. In a later analysis, V and J genes were assigned by comparing TCR nucleotide sequences against IMGT/GENE-DB human TR gene sequences. In a later analysis, CDR3 sequences and most-parsimonious VDJ recombination scenarios were assigned using the TCRdist pipeline. In a later analysis, each TCR beta chain was defined by its CDR3 amino acid sequence together with its V-gene family, and reads lacking a unique V-gene family were excluded. A later analysis removed several hundred highly shared, low-generation-probability nucleotide sequences to deal with suspected cross-contamination and a sequencing artifact. In a later analysis, a clonal expansion index for each public chain was calculated from normalized within-repertoire ranks of inferred template counts. In a later analysis, generation probabilities were computed using a VDJ recombination model fitted to out-of-frame rearrangements, and the results were checked against IGoR. In a later analysis, TCR-TCR, TCR-HLA and TCR-CMV co-occurrence was scored with hypergeometric tests, and a repertoire-size bias correction was applied to TCR pairs. In a later analysis, false discovery rates were estimated by permuting HLA or CMV assignments 20 times. A later analysis grouped co-occurring TCRs with DBSCAN, adding TCRdist sequence similarity when clustering within HLA-allele-positive subsets. Co-occurrence clustering excluded repertoires with fewer than 30,000 or more than 120,000 public chains, plus five with anomalous nucleotide sharing. TCRdb took this table from immuneACCESS and kept in-frame rearrangements with V and J called. Such tables lack part of the clones; where checked against another copy, unresolved V genes explain under half of the gap, and the rest is unexplained. D and trimming were read from the DNA, whereas the V and J calls and clone size are those reported in that table. The sample contains about 210,000 clones, around 80% of them found a single time. The top ten constitute 0.4% to 0.6% of the sample.

The cohort consisted of 650 to 700 healthy bone marrow donors. At the time of sampling, every cohort member was nominally healthy, though immune exposures that went unrecorded were likely present. The donor tested CMV seronegative, placing the donor among the 300 to 400 seronegative members of the cohort. A peripheral blood sample was provided by each donor, and peripheral blood mononuclear cells were used for TCR beta sequencing. Genomic DNA was extracted from the blood cell samples with the Qiagen DNeasy Blood Extraction Kit. This TCR derives from a boy between 10 and 17 years old in good health and CMV-seronegative. The source material was PBMCs. Here the chain combines TRBV2 and TRBJ2-3, and TRBD1 aligns with 9 junction nucleotides. The nucleotides are TGTGCCAGCAGTGAGGGACAGGGCGGCGCGGATACGCAGTATTTT. This is translated as CASSEGQGGADTQYF.